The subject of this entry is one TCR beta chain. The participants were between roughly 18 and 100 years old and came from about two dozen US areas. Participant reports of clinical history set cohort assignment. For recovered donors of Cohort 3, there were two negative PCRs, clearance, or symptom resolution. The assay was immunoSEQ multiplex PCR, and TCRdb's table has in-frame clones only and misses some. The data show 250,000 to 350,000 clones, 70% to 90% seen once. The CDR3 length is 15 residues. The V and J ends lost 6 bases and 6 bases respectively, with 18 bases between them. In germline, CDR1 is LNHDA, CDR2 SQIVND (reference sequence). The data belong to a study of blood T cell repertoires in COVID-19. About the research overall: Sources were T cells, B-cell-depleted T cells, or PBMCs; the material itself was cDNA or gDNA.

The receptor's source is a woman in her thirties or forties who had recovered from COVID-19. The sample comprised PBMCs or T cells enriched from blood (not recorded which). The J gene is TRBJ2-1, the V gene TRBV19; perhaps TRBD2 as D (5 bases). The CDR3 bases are TGTGCCAGTAGCCCCCTTCCGGGAACTCGCAATGAGCAGTTCTTC. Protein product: CASSPLPGTRNEQFF.